Listed below are T cell receptor beta chains from one sample, sequenced in a study of control samples from healthy donors and cancer patients. The assay was immunoSEQ multiplex PCR, and TCRdb's table has in-frame clones only and misses some. This table has over 85,000 clones, about 90% appearing once. Material for sequencing was blood. These receptors came from a woman between 18 and 29 years old in good health. Both conserved end residues are part of each CDR3. A D gene is named only where the DNA matches it firmly. Clone size is shown for a subset of rows, as once, few, many or a class of expanded clone.

>NA|NA|TRBJ2-1|TRBV9
TGTGCCAGCAGCCCAGGGGCAAATGAGCAGTTCTTC
CASSPGANEQFF
>NA|NA|TRBJ1-5|TRBV28
TGTGCCAGCAGGCTAATTCCTTTCCGGGACGGGAATAGGCAGCCCCAGCATTTT
CASRLIPFRDGNRQPQHF
>NA|NA|TRBJ2-2|TRBV5-1
TGCGCCAGCAGCTTGGGAGGGGGGGGCACGCGGGAGCTGTTTTTT
CASSLGGGGTRELFF
>NA|NA|TRBJ1-4|TRBV7-9
TGTGCCAGCAGCCAGGACAGCTCGCCTAGAGTTAATGAAAAACTGTTTTTT
CASSQDSSPRVNEKLFF
>NA|NA|TRBJ2-3|TRBV6-4
TGTGCCAGCAGTGACTCGATTGGGAGGGATACGCAGTATTTT
CASSDSIGRDTQYF
>NA|NA|TRBJ2-7|TRBV27
TGTGCCAGCAGTTTACAACAGGGAGGTGGATGGGGGGGCGAGCAGTACTTC
CASSLQQGGGWGGEQYF
>NA|NA|TRBJ2-7|TRBV6-5
TGTGCCAGCTCTATTAGTCAAGGGATATACGAGCAGTACTTC
CASSISQGIYEQYF
>TRBD2|NA|TRBJ2-2|TRBV5-1
TGCGCCAGCAGTCCCTTCCCTAGCGGGGGGACCGGGGAGCTGTTTTTT
CASSPFPSGGTGELFF
>NA|NA|TRBJ1-2|TRBV25-1
TGTGCCAGCAGTGAATTCAGGCGGGGGATTTACTATGGCTACACCTTC
CASSEFRRGIYYGYTF
>TRBD2|NA|TRBJ2-1|TRBV18
TGTGCCAGCTCACCGGGACTAGCAGGTCACAATGAGCAGTTCTTC
CASSPGLAGHNEQFF
>TRBD1|once|TRBJ2-5|TRBV7-9
TGTGCCAGCAGGAAGGGGGCAATAGAGACCCAGTACTTC
CASRKGAIETQYF
>NA|once|TRBJ1-6|TRBV7-9
TGTGCCAGCAACCGAGCGGGCAGCTATAATTCACCCCTCCACTTT
CASNRAGSYNSPLHF
>NA|NA|TRBJ1-1|TRBV11-2
TGTGCCAGCAGCTTGTCTGTAGGAACGAACACTGAAGCTTTCTTT
CASSLSVGTNTEAFF
>NA|once|TRBJ2-7|TRBV9
TGTGCCAGCAGCACCCACGGGAAGGGGGACTACGAGCAGTACTTC
CASSTHGKGDYEQYF
>TRBD1|NA|TRBJ1-1|TRBV4-3
TGCGCCAGCAGCCAAGATTTAGAGGGGGCAGGGGGCGGATTGGGCACTGAAGCTTTCTTT
CASSQDLEGAGGGLGTEAFF
>NA|NA|TRBJ1-3|TRBV30
TGTGCCTGGTCACTGGGGGGGCAGGGAGGAAACACCATATATTTT
CAWSLGGQGGNTIYF
>TRBD1|NA|TRBJ2-1|TRBV7-3
TGTGCCAGCAGCTTAGGACAGGGGGGGTACAATGAGCAGTTCTTC
CASSLGQGGYNEQFF
>NA|NA|TRBJ2-7|TRBV18
TGTGCCAGCTCACCTTTGGCCGGTTCCGAGCAGTACTTC
CASSPLAGSEQYF
>NA|NA|TRBJ1-2|TRBV30
TGTGCCTGGAGTGTACCACTGCGGAAAGGGGTTATTGGTGGCTACACCTTC
CAWSVPLRKGVIGGYTF
>TRBD1|NA|TRBJ2-7|TRBV5-6
TGTGCCAGCAGCTTCGGGACAGGGGAGTGGTACGAGCAGTACTTC
CASSFGTGEWYEQYF
>NA|once|TRBJ2-7|TRBV28
TGTGCCAGCAGTTTTCAGGCATACGAGCAGTACTTC
CASSFQAYEQYF
>NA|NA|TRBJ1-4|TRBV27
TGTGCCAGCAGTTCACGACAGGTTTGGGAAAATGAAAAACTGTTTTTT
CASSSRQVWENEKLFF
>NA|NA|TRBJ2-5|TRBV6-4
TGTGCCAGCAGACCCTCCGTGGGGGAGTTCAGGGAGACCCAGTACTTC
CASRPSVGEFRETQYF
>NA|NA|TRBJ1-4|TRBV2
TGTGCCAGCAGTGAAATTGTGGCGGGGGCGCTTGTTGAAAAACTGTTTTTT
CASSEIVAGALVEKLFF
>TRBD2|NA|TRBJ2-1|TRBV4-3
TGCGCCAGCAGCCAAAGAGTTAGCGGGCCTTACAATGAGCAGTTCTTC
CASSQRVSGPYNEQFF
>NA|NA|TRBJ2-3|TRBV11-2
TGTGCCAGCAGCTTATTCCGCGGTAGCACAGATACGCAGTATTTT
CASSLFRGSTDTQYF
>NA|NA|TRBJ1-2|TRBV6-1
TGTGCCAGCAGTGAACAGCGGGCTGGTGGCTACACCTTC
CASSEQRAGGYTF
>NA|NA|TRBJ1-1|TRBV10-2
TGCGCCAGCCGGGCCCCGGGAATCGACACTGAAGCTTTCTTT
CASRAPGIDTEAFF
>NA|many|TRBJ1-1|TRBV5-1
TGCGCCAGCAGCTTGGACCGAGAGAGGTCCACTGAAGCTTTCTTT
CASSLDRERSTEAFF
>TRBD1|NA|TRBJ1-3|TRBV11-2
TGTGCCAGCAGCTCTACAGGACAGGGTGGAAACACCATATATTTT
CASSSTGQGGNTIYF
>TRBD1|few|TRBJ1-1|TRBV7-9
TGTGCCAGCAGCTTGAACCCAGGGGGCCCTGAAGCTTTCTTT
CASSLNPGGPEAFF
>NA|NA|TRBJ1-1|TRBV4-1
TGCGCCAGCAGCCAAGATAGACAGCGGCCAGCTTTCTTT
CASSQDRQRPAFF
>NA|once|TRBJ1-1|TRBV5-4
TGTGCCAGCAGCTTGAGCAGGGGCCTGGGAACTGAAGCTTTCTTT
CASSLSRGLGTEAFF
>NA|NA|TRBJ2-2|TRBV9
TGTGCCAGCAGCGTAGTAGGGGCCGGGGAGCTGTTTTTT
CASSVVGAGELFF
>NA|NA|TRBJ1-3|TRBV6-5
TGTGCCAGCATATCTGGAAACACCATATATTTT
CASISGNTIYF
>NA|NA|TRBJ2-1|TRBV6-5
TGTGCCAGCAGTTACCGCCGGGAGACTTCCTACAATGAGCAGTTCTTC
CASSYRRETSYNEQFF
>NA|NA|TRBJ1-3|TRBV5-1
TGCGCCAGCAGCTTGGAAGTCTCTGGAAACACCATATATTTT
CASSLEVSGNTIYF
>NA|NA|TRBJ2-1|TRBV30
TGTGCCTGGAGGTCGGACAGATACAATGAGCAGTTCTTC
CAWRSDRYNEQFF
>TRBD1|NA|TRBJ1-2|TRBV28
TGTGCCAGCATCCCGGGACAGCATAACTATGGCTACACCTTC
CASIPGQHNYGYTF
>TRBD2|NA|TRBJ2-1|TRBV9
TGTGCCAGCAGCGTAGCTAGCGGGGGGGCCCATGAGCAGTTCTTC
CASSVASGGAHEQFF
>TRBD1|NA|TRBJ2-7|TRBV28
TGTGCCAGCAGCCCGGGGACAGGCGGAACCTACGAGCAGTACTTC
CASSPGTGGTYEQYF
>NA|NA|TRBJ1-2|TRBV5-4
TGTGCCAGCAGCCAACTGAACAGGGCGGTGAACGGCTACACCTTC
CASSQLNRAVNGYTF
>NA|NA|TRBJ2-7|TRBV3-1/TRBV3-2
TGTGCCAGCAGCCAGGGGCGAAGGAGCGAGCAGTACTTC
CASSQGRRSEQYF
>TRBD1|NA|TRBJ2-7|TRBV5-1
TGCGCCAGCAACAGGGGAGTCCGCCAAACAGCATACGAGCAGTACTTC
CASNRGVRQTAYEQYF
>NA|NA|TRBJ1-4|TRBV7-6
TGTGCCAGCAGCCCCCATGCGTGGGGGGCAACTAATGAAAAACTGTTTTTT
CASSPHAWGATNEKLFF
>NA|NA|TRBJ2-5|TRBV3-1/TRBV3-2
TGTGCCAGCAGTAAGTACCAAGAGACCCAGTACTTC
CASSKYQETQYF